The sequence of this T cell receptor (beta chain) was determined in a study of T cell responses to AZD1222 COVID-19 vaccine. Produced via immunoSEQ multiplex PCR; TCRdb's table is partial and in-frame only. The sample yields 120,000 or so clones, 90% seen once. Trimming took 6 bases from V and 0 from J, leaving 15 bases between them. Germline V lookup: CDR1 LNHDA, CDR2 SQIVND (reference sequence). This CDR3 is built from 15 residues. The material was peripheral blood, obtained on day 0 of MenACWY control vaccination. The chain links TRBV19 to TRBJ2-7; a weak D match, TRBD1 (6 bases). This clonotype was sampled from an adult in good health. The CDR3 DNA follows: TGTGCCAGTAGCAGAAACAGGGCCTCCTCCTACGAGCAGTACTTC. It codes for CASSRNRASSYEQYF.